This T cell receptor beta chain emerged from a study of blood T cell repertoires in COVID-19. Study summary: Donors in the United States, Italy and Spain gave samples during acute or convalescent COVID-19. T cells, B-cell-depleted T cells, or PBMCs supplied cDNA or gDNA.

With V trimmed by 0 bases and J by 3 bases, 4 bases remained unmatched. Germline-derived CDR1 and CDR2 are SGHDT and YYEEEE. The CDR3 extends over 15 amino acids. The method was immunoSEQ multiplex PCR; TCRdb's version includes in-frame clones alone and lacks a portion of them. Seen here are roughly 120,000 clones, less than 85% observed once, and the top ten hold around 2.3%. Sequencing was carried out using peripheral blood. This clonotype was obtained from a man aged 30 to 45 with acute or convalescent COVID-19. The rearrangement joins TRBV5-6 to TRBJ2-5; 8 nucleotides line up with TRBD2. The CDR3 DNA reads as TGTGCCAGCAGCTTGGTCGTTAGCGGGGAAGAGACCCAGTACTTC. This translates into CASSLVVSGEETQYF.